A selection of T cell receptor beta chains follows, all from one sample in a study of shared clonotypes between healthy human individuals. TCRdb's copy holds only in-frame clones and misses some; the assay was immunoSEQ multiplex PCR. This sample has 2,500,000 or so clones; just over 90% occur once, and the top ten carry roughly 0.15%. Source material: naive CD4+ T cells sorted from blood. The receptors derive from a man in his late teens or twenties in good health. The CDR3 runs from the conserved cysteine through the conserved F or W. A D gene is named only where the DNA matches it firmly. Size is omitted from some rows. Given values are once, few, many or a class for expanded clones.

d_gene	v_gene	j_gene	abundance	CDR3aa	CDR3nt
.	TRBV7-3	TRBJ1-6	few	CASSLQGVGNSPLHF	TGTGCCAGCAGCTTACAAGGGGTTGGTAATTCACCCCTCCACTTT
.	TRBV29-1	TRBJ2-6	.	CSVGGVSGANVLTF	TGCAGCGTTGGGGGGGTTTCTGGGGCCAACGTCCTGACTTTC
.	TRBV5-5	TRBJ1-5	once	CASSLEQWGNQPQHF	TGTGCCAGCAGCTTGGAGCAGTGGGGCAATCAGCCCCAGCATTTT
TRBD1	TRBV18	TRBJ2-7	.	CASSLTPGQTSIEQYF	TGTGCCAGCTCACTGACCCCGGGACAGACCTCCATCGAGCAGTACTTC
.	TRBV14	TRBJ2-4	.	CASSQDGGRSIAKNIQYF	TGTGCCAGCAGCCAAGATGGTGGGCGGTCGATAGCCAAAAACATTCAGTACTTC
TRBD1	TRBV19	TRBJ2-7	.	CASRVPGQGSYEQYF	TGTGCCAGTAGAGTTCCGGGACAGGGATCATACGAGCAGTACTTC
TRBD1	TRBV6-6	TRBJ1-5	.	CASSPGTGANQPQHF	TGTGCCAGCAGCCCCGGGACAGGGGCAAATCAGCCCCAGCATTTT
.	TRBV10-3	TRBJ2-1	.	CAISESPGGSSYNEQFF	TGTGCCATCAGTGAGTCGCCCGGAGGGAGCTCCTACAATGAGCAGTTCTTC
TRBD1	TRBV18	TRBJ2-5	.	CASSSTGGDETQYF	TGTGCCAGCTCATCAACAGGGGGCGATGAGACCCAGTACTTC
TRBD1	TRBV12-5	TRBJ1-5	once	CASGLTPGTASNQPQHF	TGTGCTAGTGGTTTGACTCCAGGGACAGCAAGCAATCAGCCCCAGCATTTT
TRBD2	TRBV7-2	TRBJ2-3	.	CASSLTGTSWSDTQYF	TGTGCCAGCAGCTTAACCGGGACTAGCTGGTCAGATACGCAGTATTTT
TRBD1	TRBV6-1	TRBJ2-6	.	CASSVRQGARGANVLTF	TGTGCCAGCAGTGTGAGACAGGGGGCGCGGGGGGCCAACGTCCTGACTTTC
.	TRBV23-1	TRBJ2-1	.	CASSQSPEPRRNEQFF	TGCGCCAGCAGTCAATCCCCAGAGCCCAGGCGGAATGAGCAGTTCTTC
.	TRBV5-1	TRBJ1-1	.	CASSFGAKNTEAFF	TGCGCCAGCAGCTTCGGAGCAAAGAACACTGAAGCTTTCTTT